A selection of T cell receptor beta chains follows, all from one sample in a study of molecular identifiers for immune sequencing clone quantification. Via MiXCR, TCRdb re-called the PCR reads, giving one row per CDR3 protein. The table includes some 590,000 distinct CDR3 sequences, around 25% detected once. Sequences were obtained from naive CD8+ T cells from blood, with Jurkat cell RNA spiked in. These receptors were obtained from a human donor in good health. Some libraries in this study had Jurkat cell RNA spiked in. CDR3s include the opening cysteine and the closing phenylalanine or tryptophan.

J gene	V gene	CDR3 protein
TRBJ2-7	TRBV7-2	CASSFRQGVRREQYF
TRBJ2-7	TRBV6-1	CASSAYTGPYEQYF
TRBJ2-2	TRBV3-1	CASSQDLRQGPGELFF
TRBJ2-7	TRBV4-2	CASSQEHNYEQYF
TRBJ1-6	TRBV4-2	CASSLDRHNSPLHF
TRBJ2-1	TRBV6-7	CASSSRGADTIIPYNEQFF
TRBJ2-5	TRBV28	CASSFRQSQETQYF
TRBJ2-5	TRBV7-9	CASSSTGSGETQYF
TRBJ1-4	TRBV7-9	CASSIAVSRAEKLFF
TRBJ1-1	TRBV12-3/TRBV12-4	CASSYLSTEAFF
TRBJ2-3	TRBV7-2	CASSPTGAVTDTQYF
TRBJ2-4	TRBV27	CASSLGTGLGIQYF
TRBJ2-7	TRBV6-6	CASSYSLQGSNHEQYF
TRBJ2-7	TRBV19	CASSILGTGGEQYF
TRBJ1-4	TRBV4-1	CASSQEGTGDKLFF
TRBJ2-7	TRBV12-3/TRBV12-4	CASSLVVGEGTYF
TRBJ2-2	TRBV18	CTSSPPRGSEVTGELFF
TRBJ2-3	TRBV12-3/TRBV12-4	CASKNLAGGLHTQYF
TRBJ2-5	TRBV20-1	CSASTGGHHQETQYF
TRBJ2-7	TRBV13	CASSLRTGTYEQYF
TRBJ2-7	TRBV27	CASSLSAGETYEQYF
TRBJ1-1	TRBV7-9	CASSLFFGEQTEAFF
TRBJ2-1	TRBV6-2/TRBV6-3	CASSPSASLGYEQFF
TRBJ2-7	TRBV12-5	CASGQKRVLSGRPHEQYF
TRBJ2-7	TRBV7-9	CASSPGLAGGEQYF
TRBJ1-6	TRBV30	CAWNAGQGMNSPLHF
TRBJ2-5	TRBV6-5	CASSYAGTNQETQYF
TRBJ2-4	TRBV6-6	CASSELGTAKNIQYF
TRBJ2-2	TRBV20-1	CSATSRAGELFF
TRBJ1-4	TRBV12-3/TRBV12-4	CASSNGLRKEKLFF
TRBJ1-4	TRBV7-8	CASSFSHRVTGNEKLFF
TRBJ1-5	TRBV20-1	CSARDLGQINQPQHF
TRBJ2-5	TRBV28	CASLKGGQGSKETQYF
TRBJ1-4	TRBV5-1	CASSPAGGRTEKLFF
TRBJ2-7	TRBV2	CASSGPGLAGSYEQYF
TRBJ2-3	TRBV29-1	CSIDSKASTDTQYF
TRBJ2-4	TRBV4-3	CASSQAPTSGDAKNIQYF
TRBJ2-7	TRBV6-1	CVSHEYYEQYF
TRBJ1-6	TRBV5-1	CASSLTGDNSPLHF
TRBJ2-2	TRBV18	CASSHVSTGELFF
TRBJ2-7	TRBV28	CASRPSSGTGVYEQYF
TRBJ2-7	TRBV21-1	CASSKKEGGGSYEQYF
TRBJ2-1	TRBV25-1	CASSELGPDNEQFF
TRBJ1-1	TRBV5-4	CASSLSAGGTEAFF
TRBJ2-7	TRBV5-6	CASSLGTSGLVYEQYF
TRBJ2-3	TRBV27	CASSFGRKGVTDTQYF
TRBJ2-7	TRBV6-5	CASSYMGGEQYF
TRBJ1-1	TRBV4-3	CASSQDGRGMNTEAFF
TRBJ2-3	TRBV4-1	CASSQGWPAGASTDTQYF
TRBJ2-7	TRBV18	CASSPPGSYAQYF
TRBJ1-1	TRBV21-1	CASSKVPLNTEAFF
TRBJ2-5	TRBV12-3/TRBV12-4	CASSLKGLAKETQYF
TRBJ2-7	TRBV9	CASSVTGGGRSYEQYF
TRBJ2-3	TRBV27	CASRGLSETAQTLPDTQYF
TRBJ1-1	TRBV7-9	CASSGAGTGGGTEAFF
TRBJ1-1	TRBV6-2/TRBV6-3	CAGSYPPTWGTEAFF
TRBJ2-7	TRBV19	CASSIRNGPGQYF
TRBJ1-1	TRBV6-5	CASNRYGATEAFF
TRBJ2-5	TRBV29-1	CRVGGGGALWEPPYF
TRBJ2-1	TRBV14	CASSQEASGAYNEQFF